What follows is one TCR beta chain and its context. From the reads, TCRdb called clonotypes with MiXCR, one entry per CDR3 protein. Of hundreds of thousands of distinct CDR3 sequences listed, approximately 31% were seen once; the top ten hold roughly 15%. This sample was taken from a study of T cell repertoires in cytomegalovirus infection. The CDR3 runs to 14 residues. The V gene end was trimmed by 1 base and the J gene end by 6 bases; junction bases not matched to a gene: 6. The germline V gene has CDR1 LGHDT and CDR2 YNNKEL (reference sequence). The V gene is TRBV3-1, the J gene TRBJ2-7, with 7 bases aligning to TRBD1. Sequenced material: PBMCs. This TCR came from a human donor in good health (CMV status not recorded). Some clones in this sample may be carry-over from other donors' samples. The CDR3 loop reads CASSQAGTACEQYF. CDR3 nucleotide sequence: TGTGCCAGCAGCCAAGCAGGGACAGCCTGCGAGCAGTACTTC.